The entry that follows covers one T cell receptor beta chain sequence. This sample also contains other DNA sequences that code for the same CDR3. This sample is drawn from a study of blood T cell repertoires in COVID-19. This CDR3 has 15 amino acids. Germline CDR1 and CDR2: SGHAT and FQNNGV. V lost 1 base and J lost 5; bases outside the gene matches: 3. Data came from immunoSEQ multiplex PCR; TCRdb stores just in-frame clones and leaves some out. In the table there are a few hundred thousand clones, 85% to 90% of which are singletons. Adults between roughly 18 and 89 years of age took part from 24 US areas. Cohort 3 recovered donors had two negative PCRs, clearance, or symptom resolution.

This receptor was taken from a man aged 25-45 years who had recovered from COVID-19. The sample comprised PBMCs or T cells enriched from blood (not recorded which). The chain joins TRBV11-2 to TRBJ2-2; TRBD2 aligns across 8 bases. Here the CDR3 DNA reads TGTGCCAGCAGCTTAGCGGGGGGGCGAACCGGGGAGCTGTTTTTT. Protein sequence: CASSLAGGRTGELFF.